A selection of T cell receptor beta chains follows, all from one sample in a study of response to subunit inactivated influenza vaccine. TCRdb re-called the RT-PCR reads with MiXCR, one entry per CDR3 protein. The profile covers approximately 500,000 distinct CDR3 sequences, with around a quarter appearing a single time and 2.5% to 3% taken by the ten largest. This sample also belongs to another study, concerning T cells expressing NK-cell markers.

This material consisted of CD4+ T cells sorted from PBMCs, taken roughly 13 days after vaccination. Receptors originate from a man in his fifties or sixties who received an inactivated influenza vaccine. CDR3s include the opening cysteine and the closing phenylalanine or tryptophan. D genes are given only for firm matches. Clone size is shown for a subset of rows, as once, few, many or a class of expanded clone.

>-|TRBJ2-7|many|TRBV20-1|15
CSANRAGFPAYEQYF
TGCAGTGCCAATAGGGCCGGGTTCCCGGCCTACGAGCAGTACTTC
>-|TRBJ2-7|-|TRBV12-3/TRBV12-4|12
CASSKLSYEQYF
TGTGCCAGCAGTAAGCTCTCCTACGAGCAGTACTTC
>-|TRBJ1-1|-|TRBV5-1|13
CASSVKGNTEAFF
TGCGCCAGCAGCGTAAAGGGGAACACTGAAGCTTTCTTT
>-|TRBJ1-5|many|TRBV12-3/TRBV12-4|13
CASSLAENQPQHF
TGTGCCAGCAGTTTAGCCGAAAATCAGCCCCAGCATTTT
>TRBD1|TRBJ2-7|-|TRBV29-1|16
CSAIPGQGAQNYEQYF
TGCAGCGCCATACCGGGACAGGGGGCGCAGAACTACGAGCAGTACTTC
>-|TRBJ1-5|-|TRBV7-8|15
CASSLAVLPNQPQHF
TGTGCCAGCAGCTTAGCGGTTCTCCCCAATCAGCCCCAGCATTTT
>-|TRBJ1-4|few|TRBV5-1|16
CASSFIPEEWDEKLFF
TGCGCCAGCAGCTTTATTCCGGAGGAGTGGGATGAAAAACTGTTTTTT
>-|TRBJ2-1|few|TRBV15|13
CATSKRLLNEQFF
TGTGCCACCAGCAAAAGACTACTGAATGAGCAGTTCTTC
>-|TRBJ1-4|few|TRBV12-3/TRBV12-4|13
CASSSGGWEKLFF
TGTGCCAGCAGTTCGGGGGGATGGGAAAAACTGTTTTTT
>-|TRBJ2-3|-|TRBV9|16
CASSGYEERGTDTQYF
TGTGCCAGCAGCGGGTATGAGGAGAGGGGCACAGATACGCAGTATTTT
>TRBD2|TRBJ2-3|-|TRBV12-3/TRBV12-4|14
CASSFGGGFDTQYF
TGTGCCAGCAGTTTCGGCGGGGGGTTTGATACGCAGTATTTT
>-|TRBJ2-5|-|TRBV5-1|12
CASRMGQETQYF
TGCGCCAGCCGCATGGGGCAAGAGACCCAGTACTTC
>-|TRBJ1-6|few|TRBV18|13
CASSPPGDSPLHF
TGTGCCAGCTCACCACCGGGGGATTCACCCCTCCACTTT
>TRBD2|TRBJ2-7|few|TRBV20-1|13
CSAPGLAGYEQYF
TGCAGTGCTCCGGGTCTAGCGGGCTACGAGCAGTACTTC
>-|TRBJ2-7|few|TRBV12-3/TRBV12-4|12
CASSPANYEQYF
TGTGCCAGCAGTCCAGCAAACTACGAGCAGTACTTC
>TRBD2|TRBJ2-1|-|TRBV27|13
CASSFGGGDEQFF
TGTGCCAGCAGTTTCGGCGGGGGGGATGAGCAGTTCTTC
>-|TRBJ1-1|many|TRBV3-1|12
CASSQARTEAFF
TGTGCCAGCAGCCAAGCCCGCACTGAAGCTTTCTTT
>-|TRBJ2-2|-|TRBV7-2|13
CASSFRLAGELFF
TGTGCCAGCAGCTTCAGACTAGCCGGGGAGCTGTTTTTT
>TRBD1|TRBJ2-7|-|TRBV6-5|16
CASSLTPGQGAYEQYF
TGTGCCAGCAGTTTAACACCGGGACAGGGGGCCTACGAGCAGTACTTC
>-|TRBJ1-1|few|TRBV14|15
CASSHLGGEYTEAFF
TGTGCCAGCAGCCACCTGGGAGGGGAGTACACTGAAGCTTTCTTT
>TRBD2|TRBJ2-1|few|TRBV5-1|20
CASSLRPTQAGGPNYNEQFF
TGCGCCAGCAGCTTGCGCCCAACCCAAGCGGGAGGGCCTAACTACAATGAGCAGTTCTTC
>-|TRBJ2-1|-|TRBV20-1|15
CSAKTRTSSYNEQFF
TGCAGTGCCAAAACGCGAACGAGCTCCTACAATGAGCAGTTCTTC
>-|TRBJ1-3|few|TRBV28|14
CASSSPGSGNTIYF
TGTGCCAGCAGTTCCCCAGGGTCTGGAAACACCATATATTTT
>-|TRBJ2-5|-|TRBV21-1|14
CASSKDRGRATQYF
TGTGCCAGCAGCAAAGACAGGGGGCGGGCGACCCAGTACTTC
>TRBD2|TRBJ2-2|few|TRBV20-1|15
CSASRQRGFTGELFF
TGCAGTGCTAGTCGACAGCGGGGATTCACCGGGGAGCTGTTTTTT
>TRBD2|TRBJ2-4|-|TRBV6-2/TRBV6-3|17
CASNLAGAAGAKNIQYF
TGTGCCAGCAACCTAGCGGGAGCTGCTGGGGCCAAAAACATTCAGTACTTC
>-|TRBJ1-1|-|TRBV11-2|14
CASSLDPGLTEAFF
TGTGCCAGCAGCTTAGATCCAGGGCTGACTGAAGCTTTCTTT
>TRBD1|TRBJ1-1|-|TRBV5-1|16
CASSSGTGSMNTEAFF
TGCGCCAGCAGCAGCGGGACAGGATCTATGAACACTGAAGCTTTCTTT
>-|TRBJ2-3|-|TRBV5-1|13
CASSPATSDTQYF
TGCGCCAGCAGCCCCGCTACTTCAGATACGCAGTATTTT
>-|TRBJ1-1|few|TRBV7-3|13
CASSSHVNTEAFF
TGTGCCAGCAGCTCGCACGTGAACACTGAAGCTTTCTTT
>-|TRBJ2-1|many|TRBV18|17
CASSPLSGSSSYNEQFF
TGTGCCAGCTCACCACTTTCTGGGTCGAGCTCCTACAATGAGCAGTTCTTC
>-|TRBJ1-3|few|TRBV4-2|17
CASSQDGGPGGGNTIYF
TGTGCCAGCAGCCAAGATGGTGGGCCAGGAGGAGGAAACACCATATATTTT
>-|TRBJ2-1|few|TRBV5-1|14
CASSLDGVFDEQFF
TGCGCCAGCAGCCTGGACGGGGTCTTTGATGAGCAGTTCTTC
>-|TRBJ2-4|-|TRBV11-2|14
CASSHRDGWDIQYF
TGTGCCAGCAGCCACCGGGACGGTTGGGACATTCAGTACTTC
>-|TRBJ2-1|few|TRBV29-1|15
CSVVSRSPTVDEQFF
TGCAGCGTTGTAAGTCGGAGCCCGACAGTCGATGAGCAGTTCTTC
>TRBD1|TRBJ1-1|once|TRBV6-2/TRBV6-3|13
CASTDRQGFGAFF
TGTGCCAGCACGGACCGACAGGGGTTCGGGGCTTTCTTT
>-|TRBJ2-2|-|TRBV12-3/TRBV12-4|13
CASSLEGSGELFF
TGTGCCAGCAGTTTAGAGGGCTCCGGGGAGCTGTTTTTT
>TRBD2|TRBJ2-7|few|TRBV4-1|18
CASSQGTSGDPTSYEQYF
TGCGCCAGCAGCCAAGGGACTAGCGGGGACCCAACCTCCTACGAGCAGTACTTC
>-|TRBJ1-6|-|TRBV15|15
CATSRGDGGPSPLHF
TGTGCCACCAGCAGAGGCGACGGTGGTCCTTCACCCCTCCACTTT
>-|TRBJ2-7|-|TRBV27|15
CASSLSVSATYEQYF
TGTGCCAGCAGTTTATCGGTTTCCGCTACCTACGAGCAGTACTTC
>-|TRBJ1-5|few|TRBV12-3/TRBV12-4|13
CASSFGQYQPQHF
TGTGCCAGCAGTTTTGGACAGTATCAGCCCCAGCATTTT
>TRBD1|TRBJ2-5|-|TRBV11-2|16
CASSSTVGQFQETQYF
TGTGCCAGCAGCTCGACGGTGGGACAGTTCCAAGAGACCCAGTACTTC
>-|TRBJ2-2|-|TRBV4-3|17
CASSQVFGGGTTGELFF
TGCGCCAGCAGCCAAGTCTTCGGCGGAGGAACCACCGGGGAGCTGTTTTTT
>-|TRBJ2-7|few|TRBV10-3|15
CAISESSRGGYEQYF
TGTGCCATCAGTGAGTCGAGCAGGGGGGGCTACGAGCAGTACTTC
>TRBD2|TRBJ2-7|-|TRBV7-8|13
CASSLGGTDEQYF
TGTGCCAGCAGCTTGGGGGGGACGGACGAGCAGTACTTC
>TRBD2|TRBJ2-5|few|TRBV29-1|18
CSVEDIGGWLAGEETQYF
TGCAGCGTTGAAGATATAGGGGGGTGGCTAGCGGGGGAAGAGACCCAGTACTTC
>TRBD1|TRBJ1-4|few|TRBV5-5|15
CASSLADRVNEKLFF
TGTGCCAGCAGCTTAGCCGACAGGGTGAATGAAAAACTGTTTTTT
>TRBD1|TRBJ2-5|few|TRBV7-2|14
CASSWQGAGETQYF
TGTGCCAGCAGCTGGCAGGGGGCGGGGGAGACCCAGTACTTC
>TRBD2|TRBJ2-2|-|TRBV20-1|17
CSARDLTAGRSTGELFF
TGCAGTGCTAGAGATCTAACAGCGGGGCGGTCCACCGGGGAGCTGTTTTTT